The rows below give T cell receptor beta chains drawn from one sample of a study of blood T cell repertoires in COVID-19. Only in-frame clones appear in the TCRdb table, and some are missing; sequencing was by immunoSEQ multiplex PCR. The profile shows about 300,000 clones, 88% of them singletons. Sequenced material: peripheral blood. The receptors were sampled from a woman in her thirties who had recovered from COVID-19. Both conserved end residues are part of each CDR3. A D gene is named only where the DNA matches it firmly. For some rows the clone size is stated as once, few or many, or as a class when expanded; others skip it.

d_call: NA; v_call: TRBV4-2; cdr3_length: 14; j_call: TRBJ2-5; clone_size: few; cdr3_nt: TGTGCCAGCAGCCGCCCCGGGACACAAGAGACCCAGTACTTC; cdr3_aa: CASSRPGTQETQYF
d_call: NA; v_call: TRBV5-4; cdr3_length: 15; j_call: TRBJ1-2; clone_size: NA; cdr3_nt: TGTGCCAGCAGCTTGGAACCGCCGGCTAACTATGGCTACACCTTC; cdr3_aa: CASSLEPPANYGYTF
d_call: TRBD2; v_call: TRBV5-4; cdr3_length: 18; j_call: TRBJ2-1; clone_size: NA; cdr3_nt: TGTGCCAGCAGCTTGGGGCCGGGACTAGGGGGAACCTACAATGAGCAGTTCTTC; cdr3_aa: CASSLGPGLGGTYNEQFF
d_call: TRBD1; v_call: TRBV25-1; cdr3_length: 14; j_call: TRBJ1-4; clone_size: NA; cdr3_nt: TGTGCCAGCAGTGCCTGGGACAGGGTTGAAAAACTGTTTTTT; cdr3_aa: CASSAWDRVEKLFF
d_call: NA; v_call: TRBV5-4; cdr3_length: 15; j_call: TRBJ2-5; clone_size: NA; cdr3_nt: TGTGCCACCCCCGGGGGGCCTGGAGACGACGAGACCCAGTACTTC; cdr3_aa: CATPGGPGDDETQYF
d_call: TRBD1; v_call: TRBV24-1; cdr3_length: 18; j_call: TRBJ2-1; clone_size: NA; cdr3_nt: TGTGCCACCAGTGATTTGCCGGACAGGGCCAGCTCCTACAATGAGCAGTTCTTC; cdr3_aa: CATSDLPDRASSYNEQFF
d_call: TRBD1; v_call: TRBV5-1; cdr3_length: 16; j_call: TRBJ2-2; clone_size: NA; cdr3_nt: TGCGCCAGCAGCTTAGGGACAGGGCTGAACACCGGGGAGCTGTTTTTT; cdr3_aa: CASSLGTGLNTGELFF
d_call: TRBD1; v_call: TRBV10-3; cdr3_length: 13; j_call: TRBJ1-6; clone_size: NA; cdr3_nt: TGTGCCATCAGGGGACAGTTTAATTCACCCCTCCACTTT; cdr3_aa: CAIRGQFNSPLHF
d_call: TRBD1; v_call: TRBV28; cdr3_length: 17; j_call: TRBJ2-1; clone_size: NA; cdr3_nt: TGTGCCAGCACCCGAAGCCTTCGGACAGGGGTGGCCAATGAGCAGTTCTTC; cdr3_aa: CASTRSLRTGVANEQFF
d_call: NA; v_call: TRBV2; cdr3_length: 13; j_call: TRBJ2-7; clone_size: NA; cdr3_nt: TGTGCCAGCACCGTCCGCGGCTCCTACGAGCAGTACTTC; cdr3_aa: CASTVRGSYEQYF
d_call: NA; v_call: TRBV5-4; cdr3_length: 16; j_call: TRBJ1-4; clone_size: NA; cdr3_nt: TGTGCCAGCAGCCCGGGAGCGGGTACGACTAATGAAAAACTGTTTTTT; cdr3_aa: CASSPGAGTTNEKLFF
d_call: NA; v_call: TRBV28; cdr3_length: 11; j_call: TRBJ1-3; clone_size: NA; cdr3_nt: TGTGCCAGCAGTTTACTCGACACCATATATTTT; cdr3_aa: CASSLLDTIYF
d_call: TRBD1; v_call: TRBV14; cdr3_length: 17; j_call: TRBJ1-6; clone_size: once; cdr3_nt: TGTGCCAGCAGCCAAAGGTCCGGGACAGCCTATAATTCACCCCTCCACTTT; cdr3_aa: CASSQRSGTAYNSPLHF
d_call: NA; v_call: TRBV4-2; cdr3_length: 13; j_call: TRBJ2-3; clone_size: NA; cdr3_nt: TGTGCCAGCAGCCACTCTCCGGGGGATACGCAGTATTTT; cdr3_aa: CASSHSPGDTQYF
d_call: NA; v_call: TRBV20-1; cdr3_length: 16; j_call: TRBJ2-5; clone_size: NA; cdr3_nt: TGCAGTGCTAGTGGGAGCCTCCCCACCACACAAGAGACCCAGTACTTC; cdr3_aa: CSASGSLPTTQETQYF
d_call: NA; v_call: TRBV10-3; cdr3_length: 12; j_call: TRBJ1-1; clone_size: few; cdr3_nt: TGTGCCATCAAACAGGGCGGCACTGAAGCTTTCTTT; cdr3_aa: CAIKQGGTEAFF
d_call: NA; v_call: TRBV19; cdr3_length: 16; j_call: TRBJ1-5; clone_size: NA; cdr3_nt: TGTGCCAGTAGTAGGACTGCCTTTAATAGCAATCAGCCCCAGCATTTT; cdr3_aa: CASSRTAFNSNQPQHF
d_call: TRBD2; v_call: TRBV5-1; cdr3_length: 15; j_call: TRBJ2-3; clone_size: NA; cdr3_nt: TGCGCCAGCAGCCCTCGGACTAGCGGGACAGATACGCAGTATTTT; cdr3_aa: CASSPRTSGTDTQYF
d_call: TRBD1; v_call: TRBV9; cdr3_length: 14; j_call: TRBJ2-3; clone_size: NA; cdr3_nt: TGTGCCAGCAGCGTAGCTACAGGGGTGGATACGCAGTATTTT; cdr3_aa: CASSVATGVDTQYF
d_call: NA; v_call: TRBV9; cdr3_length: 13; j_call: TRBJ1-1; clone_size: NA; cdr3_nt: TGTGCCAGCAGCGCGACAGCGAACACTGAAGCTTTCTTT; cdr3_aa: CASSATANTEAFF
d_call: NA; v_call: TRBV10-3; cdr3_length: 13; j_call: TRBJ2-5; clone_size: NA; cdr3_nt: TGTGCCACCACGCAACAGGGACGAGAGACCCAGTACTTC; cdr3_aa: CATTQQGRETQYF
d_call: NA; v_call: TRBV4-3; cdr3_length: 15; j_call: TRBJ1-2; clone_size: NA; cdr3_nt: TGCGCCAGCAGCCAAGATGGCAGGGCGATCTATGGCTACACCTTC; cdr3_aa: CASSQDGRAIYGYTF
d_call: NA; v_call: TRBV5-6; cdr3_length: 11; j_call: TRBJ2-3; clone_size: once; cdr3_nt: TGTGCCAGCAGTATCGGAGATACGCAGTATTTT; cdr3_aa: CASSIGDTQYF
d_call: NA; v_call: TRBV6-2/TRBV6-3; cdr3_length: 16; j_call: TRBJ2-3; clone_size: NA; cdr3_nt: TGTGCCAGCAGCACCCGGACTCCTATTCCACACGGTACGCAGTATTTT; cdr3_aa: CASSTRTPIPHGTQYF
d_call: TRBD1; v_call: TRBV6-5; cdr3_length: 13; j_call: TRBJ1-4; clone_size: NA; cdr3_nt: TGTGCCAGCAGCCTCACAGGGGATGAAAAACTGTTTTTT; cdr3_aa: CASSLTGDEKLFF
d_call: TRBD2; v_call: TRBV7-2; cdr3_length: 16; j_call: TRBJ2-3; clone_size: NA; cdr3_nt: TGTGCCAGCAGCCCGGCAGCGGGGGGACTCACAGATACGCAGTATTTT; cdr3_aa: CASSPAAGGLTDTQYF
d_call: TRBD2; v_call: TRBV29-1; cdr3_length: 14; j_call: TRBJ2-4; clone_size: NA; cdr3_nt: TGCAGCGCATGGGGAGGGGCGGGCAAAAACATTCAGTACTTC; cdr3_aa: CSAWGGAGKNIQYF
d_call: TRBD1; v_call: TRBV2; cdr3_length: 13; j_call: TRBJ1-5; clone_size: NA; cdr3_nt: TGTGCCAGCAGCAGGGACAGGGAACAGCCCCAGCATTTT; cdr3_aa: CASSRDREQPQHF
d_call: NA; v_call: TRBV6-1; cdr3_length: 16; j_call: TRBJ1-4; clone_size: NA; cdr3_nt: TGTGCCAGCAGTGAAAATTGGGGGGGGGCTAATGAAAAACTGTTTTTT; cdr3_aa: CASSENWGGANEKLFF
d_call: TRBD1; v_call: TRBV18; cdr3_length: 16; j_call: TRBJ2-7; clone_size: NA; cdr3_nt: TGTGCCAGCTCACCCCCCGGGAAGGGGGCGCTTTACGAGCAGTACTTC; cdr3_aa: CASSPPGKGALYEQYF
d_call: NA; v_call: TRBV7-9; cdr3_length: 13; j_call: TRBJ2-7; clone_size: NA; cdr3_nt: TGTGCCAGCAGCTTCCAGAAATCCTACGAGCAGTACTTC; cdr3_aa: CASSFQKSYEQYF
d_call: TRBD2; v_call: TRBV7-6; cdr3_length: 15; j_call: TRBJ2-7; clone_size: NA; cdr3_nt: TGTGCCAGCAGCTTAGAGGGTAGCGGGGCCAACGAGCAGTACTTC; cdr3_aa: CASSLEGSGANEQYF
d_call: NA; v_call: TRBV29-1; cdr3_length: 12; j_call: TRBJ1-2; clone_size: NA; cdr3_nt: TGCAGCGTCCTACAGCAGAACTATGGCTACACCTTC; cdr3_aa: CSVLQQNYGYTF
d_call: TRBD1; v_call: TRBV7-9; cdr3_length: 16; j_call: TRBJ1-2; clone_size: few; cdr3_nt: TGTGCCAGCAGCTTACATCCCCAGACAGGGTACTATGGCTACACCTTC; cdr3_aa: CASSLHPQTGYYGYTF
d_call: NA; v_call: TRBV6-1; cdr3_length: 19; j_call: TRBJ1-6; clone_size: NA; cdr3_nt: TGTGCCAGTAGTGAAGCGGGACTCCAGGGTGGCTCCTATAATTCACCCCTCCACTTT; cdr3_aa: CASSEAGLQGGSYNSPLHF
d_call: TRBD1; v_call: TRBV5-1; cdr3_length: 15; j_call: TRBJ2-2; clone_size: NA; cdr3_nt: TGCGCCAGCAGCCGGCGGACAGGGGACACCGGGGAGCTGTTTTTT; cdr3_aa: CASSRRTGDTGELFF
d_call: TRBD2; v_call: TRBV4-2; cdr3_length: 14; j_call: TRBJ2-1; clone_size: NA; cdr3_nt: TGTGCCAGCAGCCAAGTAGCGGGGGCCGTCGAGCAGTTCTTC; cdr3_aa: CASSQVAGAVEQFF
d_call: TRBD2; v_call: TRBV25-1; cdr3_length: 17; j_call: TRBJ2-1; clone_size: NA; cdr3_nt: TGTGCCAGCAGTGGGAGACTAGCGGGGGGGCCGGGAAATGAGCAGTTCTTC; cdr3_aa: CASSGRLAGGPGNEQFF
d_call: TRBD2; v_call: TRBV24-1; cdr3_length: 14; j_call: TRBJ2-5; clone_size: NA; cdr3_nt: TGTGCCACCAGGGCTAGCGGGGCCCAAGAGACCCAGTACTTC; cdr3_aa: CATRASGAQETQYF
d_call: NA; v_call: TRBV10-3; cdr3_length: 15; j_call: TRBJ2-3; clone_size: NA; cdr3_nt: TGTGCCATCAGTGACCGGACTCTGGGGGGAGATACGCAGTATTTT; cdr3_aa: CAISDRTLGGDTQYF
d_call: TRBD2; v_call: TRBV30; cdr3_length: 14; j_call: TRBJ2-4; clone_size: NA; cdr3_nt: TGTGCCTGGGGAGCCGGCGGGGGGGCAAACATTCAGTACTTC; cdr3_aa: CAWGAGGGANIQYF
d_call: NA; v_call: TRBV2; cdr3_length: 14; j_call: TRBJ1-4; clone_size: NA; cdr3_nt: TGTGCCAGCAGTGGAGTGTCCCCGAGGGAAAAACTGTTTTTT; cdr3_aa: CASSGVSPREKLFF